This is a list of T cell receptor beta chains from one sample in a study of Siglec-9 on CD8 T cells in melanoma. Libraries were prepared by immunoSEQ multiplex PCR; TCRdb keeps only in-frame clonotypes and omits some of them. The sample consists of around 30,000 clones, 80% of them appearing once. The specimen sequenced was Siglec-9- CD8+ T cells sorted from blood. Receptors originate from a human donor in good health. The CDR3 runs from the conserved cysteine through the conserved F or W. The order of the fields is D gene, clone size, J gene, V gene, CDR3 DNA, CDR3 protein. A D gene is named only where the DNA matches it firmly. Rows give clone size only sometimes, using once, few, many, or a class for an expanded clone.

D: -; size: -; J: TRBJ2-6; V: TRBV7-3; DNA: TGTGCCAGCAGCTTGGGGACGGCGTTCTCTGGGGCCAACGTCCTGACTTTC; CDR3: CASSLGTAFSGANVLTF
D: -; size: once; J: TRBJ2-1; V: TRBV4-1; DNA: TGCGCCAGCAGCCAGTGGGGGGATAATGAGCAGTTCTTC; CDR3: CASSQWGDNEQFF
D: TRBD1; size: -; J: TRBJ1-3; V: TRBV27; DNA: TGTGCCAGCAGTCCCGGGACAGGGGCTGGAAACACCATATATTTT; CDR3: CASSPGTGAGNTIYF
D: -; size: -; J: TRBJ2-1; V: TRBV27; DNA: TGTGCCAGCACCGGGGCTCGCTCCTACAATGAGCAGTTCTTC; CDR3: CASTGARSYNEQFF
D: TRBD2; size: -; J: TRBJ2-1; V: TRBV5-1; DNA: TGCGCCAGCAGCTTGGCCTGGGGGGGCTACAATGAGCAGTTCTTC; CDR3: CASSLAWGGYNEQFF
D: -; size: -; J: TRBJ1-4; V: TRBV5-6; DNA: TGTGCCAGCAGCTCAGGGACGGATTACTTTACTAATGAAAAACTGTTTTTT; CDR3: CASSSGTDYFTNEKLFF
D: -; size: -; J: TRBJ1-3; V: TRBV7-8; DNA: TGTGCCAGCAGCCATAACCCTGGACAGTTCTCTGGAAACACCATATATTTT; CDR3: CASSHNPGQFSGNTIYF
D: TRBD1; size: -; J: TRBJ1-6; V: TRBV7-2; DNA: TGTGCCATCACCGGGACAGGGGTTCCACCCCTCCACTTT; CDR3: CAITGTGVPPLHF
D: -; size: -; J: TRBJ1-2; V: TRBV28; DNA: TGTGCCAGCAGTTTAATCGGGGGTCCTAACTATGGCTACACCTTC; CDR3: CASSLIGGPNYGYTF
D: TRBD1; size: -; J: TRBJ2-7; V: TRBV6-1; DNA: TGTGTCAGCAGCCCAGGGGGCCACTCCTACGAGCAGTACTTC; CDR3: CVSSPGGHSYEQYF
D: -; size: few; J: TRBJ1-2; V: TRBV30; DNA: TGTGCCGGGACCGATCACTATGGCTACACCTTC; CDR3: CAGTDHYGYTF
D: TRBD1; size: -; J: TRBJ2-1; V: TRBV15; DNA: TGTGCCACCAGCAGAGAGGACAGGGGTAACAATGAGCAGTTCTTC; CDR3: CATSREDRGNNEQFF
D: -; size: -; J: TRBJ1-5; V: TRBV4-1; DNA: TGCGCCAGCAGCCAAGTTGAGGGGAATCAGCCCCAGCATTTT; CDR3: CASSQVEGNQPQHF
D: TRBD2; size: few; J: TRBJ2-1; V: TRBV15; DNA: TGTGCCACCAGCAGGGTAGCGGGGACGAACAATGAGCAGTTCTTC; CDR3: CATSRVAGTNNEQFF
D: -; size: -; J: TRBJ1-5; V: TRBV5-6; DNA: TGTGCCAGCACCCTCGGAGGCAATAGCAATCAGCCCCAGCATTTT; CDR3: CASTLGGNSNQPQHF
D: TRBD1; size: -; J: TRBJ2-1; V: TRBV4-1; DNA: TGCGCCAGTGGGGACAGGGATTCCTACAATGAGCAGTTCTTC; CDR3: CASGDRDSYNEQFF
D: -; size: -; J: TRBJ1-5; V: TRBV19; DNA: TGTGCCAGTAGTGTGACAGGCCTAACGGGCAATCAGCCCCAGCATTTT; CDR3: CASSVTGLTGNQPQHF
D: TRBD1; size: -; J: TRBJ1-5; V: TRBV7-9; DNA: TGTGCCAGCAGCTTAGAAACAGGGGGCAATCAGCCCCAGCATTTT; CDR3: CASSLETGGNQPQHF
D: TRBD2; size: -; J: TRBJ2-7; V: TRBV25-1; DNA: TGTGCCAGCAGTGAGCGGGGGGCGCAGTACGAGCAGTACTTC; CDR3: CASSERGAQYEQYF
D: TRBD1; size: -; J: TRBJ1-2; V: TRBV19; DNA: TGTGCCAGTAGTATTTTGGCAGGGGGGGCCGGTGGCTACACCTTC; CDR3: CASSILAGGAGGYTF
D: -; size: -; J: TRBJ2-1; V: TRBV6-1; DNA: TGTGCCAGCAGTGCTCCGGTTCGTGGTGCGAATAATGAGCAGTTCTTC; CDR3: CASSAPVRGANNEQFF
D: TRBD2; size: once; J: TRBJ2-3; V: TRBV6-1; DNA: TGTGCCAGCAGGGGACTAGCGGGGGTCACAGATACGCAGTATTTT; CDR3: CASRGLAGVTDTQYF
D: -; size: -; J: TRBJ2-7; V: TRBV2; DNA: TGTGCCAGCAGTGCCGGGACCTACGAGCAGTACTTC; CDR3: CASSAGTYEQYF
D: -; size: -; J: TRBJ1-1; V: TRBV7-6; DNA: TGTGCCAGCAGCTTAGGGTGGGGGACAGAAGCTTTCTTT; CDR3: CASSLGWGTEAFF
D: TRBD1; size: -; J: TRBJ1-2; V: TRBV19; DNA: TGTGCCAGTAGTACAAAGGACAGGGAGCATGAGGGCTACACCTTC; CDR3: CASSTKDREHEGYTF
D: TRBD2; size: -; J: TRBJ2-1; V: TRBV19; DNA: TGTGCCAGTAGAATAGGGACTAGGGCTTTCCAGGAGCAGTTCTTC; CDR3: CASRIGTRAFQEQFF
D: -; size: few; J: TRBJ1-1; V: TRBV29-1; DNA: TGCAGCGTAGACGGACGGGGGCGAGCAAGGAACACTGAAGCTTTCTTT; CDR3: CSVDGRGRARNTEAFF
D: TRBD1; size: -; J: TRBJ2-3; V: TRBV25-1; DNA: TGTGCCAGCAGCATGGGACAGGGCACAGATACGCAGTATTTT; CDR3: CASSMGQGTDTQYF